This entry concerns a single T cell receptor (beta chain). Its target antigen remains unknown. No base-level quality is on record; no much larger clone is a single base apart. Reading the germline V gene gives CDR1 MNHNS and CDR2 SASEGT. V is trimmed back by 4 bases and J by 6 bases, and the junction contains 13 bases that no gene match accounts for. Spanning cysteine to phenylalanine, the CDR3 consists of 16 amino acids. CDR3 DNA is the only sequence kept; it has 48 bases, read in frame from the first base. Library preparation was by the immunoSEQ multiplex PCR assay. TCRdb obtained this table from immuneACCESS and retained in-frame rearrangements with V and J assigned. These tables miss some clones; where compared with another copy, unresolved V genes account for less than half of the shortfall, and the remainder is unexplained. Across this sample there are about 120,000 clones, with 87% seen only once. The ten largest account for over 7.5% of the sample.

These data are taken from a study of control samples from healthy donors and cancer patients (dated by TCRdb to the early 2020s). This chain is built from TRBV6-1 and TRBJ2-7; TRBD1 lines up with 9 middle nucleotides. Source material: blood. The source of this sequence is a man in his forties in good health. The CDR3: CASSGSTPGQGREQYF. DNA sequence: TGTGCCAGCAGTGGTTCAACGCCGGGACAGGGACGCGAGCAGTACTTC.